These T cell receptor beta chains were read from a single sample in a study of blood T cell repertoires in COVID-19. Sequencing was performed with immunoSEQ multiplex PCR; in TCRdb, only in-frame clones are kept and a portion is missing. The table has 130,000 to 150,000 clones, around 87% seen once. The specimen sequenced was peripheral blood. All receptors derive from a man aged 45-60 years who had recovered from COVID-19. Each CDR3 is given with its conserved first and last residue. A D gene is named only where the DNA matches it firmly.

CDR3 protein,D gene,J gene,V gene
CSAGQGDYGYTF,TRBD1,TRBJ1-2,TRBV29-1
CASSFGGGFQETQYF,-,TRBJ2-5,TRBV7-2
CASRLPGTGEAFF,TRBD1,TRBJ1-1,TRBV6-5
CASSLGAGLIGETQYF,-,TRBJ2-5,TRBV11-2
CASSERDRGQSSEAFF,TRBD1,TRBJ1-1,TRBV10-2
CASSLSTYEQYF,-,TRBJ2-7,TRBV7-2
CASSQQLNTEAFF,-,TRBJ1-1,TRBV7-9
CASSSDRGIGGEQYF,TRBD1,TRBJ2-7,TRBV7-2
CASSYGQVYSNQPQHF,-,TRBJ1-5,TRBV6-6
CASSINGRDSYQPQHF,TRBD1,TRBJ1-5,TRBV19
CATCRQFNQPQHF,-,TRBJ1-5,TRBV21-1
CATRESRGLSSYEQYF,-,TRBJ2-7,TRBV15
CASSLLQGSNEKLFF,-,TRBJ1-4,TRBV5-1
CASSYSTGAYGYTF,TRBD1,TRBJ1-2,TRBV6-5
CSASRLAGGSTGELFF,TRBD2,TRBJ2-2,TRBV20-1
CASSFTWGLVTDTQYF,-,TRBJ2-3,TRBV9
CASSLGQGAANEQFF,TRBD1,TRBJ2-1,TRBV5-4
CASSFSGGARQETQYF,TRBD1,TRBJ2-5,TRBV5-1
CASRGDRGHNYGYTF,TRBD1,TRBJ1-2,TRBV2
CASSFTRVPSGANVLTF,-,TRBJ2-6,TRBV11-2
CAWSVTEGPTDTQYF,-,TRBJ2-3,TRBV30
CASSYSGGGNQPQHF,TRBD1,TRBJ1-5,TRBV6-2/TRBV6-3
CATNPGNLYGYTF,-,TRBJ1-2,TRBV10-3
CASSHPGTENEKLFF,TRBD1,TRBJ1-4,TRBV4-1
CSASAGSSTDTQYF,-,TRBJ2-3,TRBV20-1
CASSHPPGQGWRETQYF,TRBD1,TRBJ2-5,TRBV3-1/TRBV3-2
CASSQDGAATPQHF,-,TRBJ1-5,TRBV4-2
CASSAEGHTGTYEQYF,-,TRBJ2-7,TRBV6-1
CASSWSTGNEQFF,TRBD1,TRBJ2-1,TRBV4-1
CASSFLGLSYEQYF,-,TRBJ2-7,TRBV2
CASSYVGLAGGGETQYF,TRBD2,TRBJ2-5,TRBV11-2
CASSLEQPAKNIQYF,-,TRBJ2-4,TRBV5-1
CASSLDSGGFTDTQYF,-,TRBJ2-3,TRBV5-1
CASSVALGGESPLHF,-,TRBJ1-6,TRBV9
CASSRGTGGHGYTF,TRBD1,TRBJ1-2,TRBV19
CASSPARGQGNEKLFF,TRBD1,TRBJ1-4,TRBV4-2
CASSSEGQGKGQPQHF,TRBD1,TRBJ1-5,TRBV7-2
CASSVDGRDSPLHF,-,TRBJ1-6,TRBV9
CASSFGMNTEAFF,-,TRBJ1-1,TRBV7-3
CASSPRGGREPQHF,-,TRBJ1-5,TRBV19
CSVGQGSTDTQYF,-,TRBJ2-3,TRBV29-1
CASSLDKSSPLHF,-,TRBJ1-6,TRBV13
CASSYSFGTGELFF,-,TRBJ2-2,TRBV6-6
CASSLLRGIGQPQHF,TRBD1,TRBJ1-5,TRBV6-2/TRBV6-3
CASSLDRFSGNTIYF,-,TRBJ1-3,TRBV11-2
CSVERGTSYNEQFF,TRBD2,TRBJ2-1,TRBV29-1